This entry lists 19 T cell receptor beta chains sequenced from one sample in a study of blood T cell repertoires in COVID-19. TCRdb keeps only in-frame clones here, not all; method: immunoSEQ multiplex PCR. Altogether under 35,000 clones are present, roughly 91% being singletons, with the ten largest covering around 13%. The specimen was peripheral blood. These receptor sequences come from a man aged 65 to 85 with active COVID-19.

The chain has TRBV25-1 and TRBJ2-5, with a weak D call TRBD1 (6 bases). Trimming took 9 bases from V and 5 from J, leaving 19 bases between them. The CDR3 loop spans 14 amino acids. Germline V gene data show CDR1 as MGHDK and CDR2 as SYGVNS. Here the CDR3 DNA reads TGTGCCAGGAGTCAAGCAGGGGATGGGGAGACCCAGTACTTC. Translating it yields CARSQAGDGETQYF. Together with reference TRBV25-1 and TRBJ2-5, the CDR3 gives the full variable domain: EADIYQTPRYLVIGTGKKITLECSQTMGHDKMYWYQQDPGMELHLIHYSYGVNSTEKGDLSSESTVSRIRTEHFPLTLESARPSHTSQYLCARSQAGDGETQYFGPGTRLLVL.

Only one count was recorded for this clone. CDR3 sequence: CASSQPGTVLEELFF. In DNA form, the CDR3 reads TGTGCCAGCAGCCAACCCGGGACTGTGTTGGAGGAGCTGTTTTTT. V usage is TRBV3-1 (or the pseudogene TRBV3-2) and J usage is TRBJ2-2, with a tentative D call TRBD2 (6 bases). The germline V and J ends were trimmed by 2 bases and 10 bases, with 17 bases remaining between them. The CDR3 totals 15 residues. Germline V CDR1 and CDR2: LGHDT, YNNKEL (reference sequence).

V is TRBV3-1 (or the pseudogene TRBV3-2) and J is TRBJ1-1; D not certain. The germline V gene encodes CDR1 LGHDT and CDR2 YNNKEL (reference sequence). The CDR3 totals 16 residues. V was shortened by 1 base and J by 1 base, with 13 bases between the two germline ends. CDR3 sequence reads: CASSQARRLPNTEAFF. In nucleotides, the CDR3 is TGTGCCAGCAGCCAAGCCCGCAGACTCCCGAACACTGAAGCTTTCTTT.

The chain joins TRBV7-2 to TRBJ2-5; 10 bases align to TRBD2. CDR3 length equals 15 residues. Germline values: CDR1 SGHTA, CDR2 FQGNSA. Trimming removed 2 bases from V and 1 base from J; junction bases left unmatched: 1. CDR3 sequence (DNA): TGTGCCAGCAGCTTAACTAGCGGGGCCCAAGAGACCCAGTACTTC. Protein: CASSLTSGAQETQYF.

The chain links TRBV12-2 to TRBJ2-5; the table names TRBD2, a call not compared with the DNA. TRBV12-2 is labeled a pseudogene. CDR3 length: 15 amino acids. The DNA for the CDR3 is TGTGCAAGTCGCGCGCTAGCGGGAGGACAAGAGACCCAGTACTTC. Translation: CASRALAGGQETQYF.

The V gene is TRBV6-6, the J gene TRBJ1-4; weak D call: TRBD1 (6 bases). The germline V gene encodes CDR1 MNHNY and CDR2 SVGAGI (reference sequence). V was clipped by 7 bases and J by 8 bases, with 14 bases between them. The CDR3 extends over 13 amino acids. The DNA for the CDR3 is TGTGCCAGCAACAGTCCCCAGGGGGAAAAACTGTTTTTT. Protein: CASNSPQGEKLFF.

The chain recombines TRBV18 with TRBJ2-1, with D possibly TRBD1 on 5 matching bases. V lost 1 base and J 8 bases, leaving 9 bases between the germline ends. The CDR3 contains 13 residues. The V gene's germline CDR1 is KGHSH and CDR2 LQKENI. As DNA, the CDR3 is TGTGCCAGCTCACCACGGGGCGCCGATGAGCAGTTCTTC. This codes for CASSPRGADEQFF.

The V call is TRBV11-2, the J call TRBJ1-3; 9 nucleotides align to TRBD1. V trimming: 5 bases; J trimming: 9 bases; junction bases outside the gene matches: 8. This CDR3 is 14 amino acids long. CDR1 SGHAT and CDR2 FQNNGV come from the germline V gene. In DNA, the CDR3 is TGTGCCAGCAGCCACGGGACAGGGAATCCCACCATATATTTT. Amino acids: CASSHGTGNPTIYF.

The rearrangement links TRBV9 to TRBJ2-2; weak D call: TRBD2 (6 bases). V shed 1 base and J shed 2 bases, with 12 bases lying between them. The CDR3 sequence is 16 residues long. Germline V gives CDR1 SGDLS, CDR2 YYNGEE. The CDR3 reads CASSVNVAVNTGELFF. CDR3 nucleotide sequence: TGTGCCAGCAGCGTAAATGTAGCGGTTAACACCGGGGAGCTGTTTTTT.

The rearrangement uses TRBV10-2 and TRBJ1-6; D is unclear. The CDR3 has 13 amino acids. Germline V gene data show CDR1 as WSHSY and CDR2 as SAAADI. V lost 0 bases to trimming and J lost 14 bases, with 11 bases between them. The CDR3 sequence: CASSESPQATLHF. CDR3 nucleotides: TGCGCCAGCAGTGAGTCGCCCCAGGCCACCCTCCACTTT.

This clone was detected only once. This chain uses TRBV2 with TRBJ2-7, with D possibly TRBD2 on 5 matching bases. The CDR3 contains 14 residues. CDR1 SNHLY and CDR2 FYNNEI come from the germline V gene. V was cut by 3 bases and J by 3 bases, with 12 bases left in between. This chain's CDR3 is CASSEGGRYYEQYF. CDR3 coding DNA: TGTGCCAGCAGTGAGGGCGGGCGGTACTACGAGCAGTACTTC.

The chain uses TRBV28 and TRBJ1-5; 10 bases are a match to TRBD1. The CDR3 extends over 15 amino acids. V was pared by 9 bases and J by 6 bases, with 11 bases of the junction left unmatched. The germline gives CDR1 MDHEN, CDR2 SYDVKM. The CDR3 coding sequence is TGTGCCAGTATAGGTCAGGGACAGGGGATTCAGCCCCAGCATTTT. It specifies CASIGQGQGIQPQHF.

V and J are TRBV29-1 and TRBJ1-3; 7 bases are shared with TRBD1. Germline values: CDR1 SQVTM, CDR2 ANQGSEA. The CDR3 runs to 13 residues. Unmatched junction bases numbered 7, after V lost 7 bases and J lost 4 bases. The CDR3 DNA is TGCAGCGCCAACCGACAGGGAGGAAACACCATATATTTT. This codes for CSANRQGGNTIYF.

The chain combines TRBV5-4 with TRBJ1-2; D possibly corresponds to TRBD1 (6 bases). Between the trimmed V and J ends, which lost 3 bases and 1 base, there was a span of 7 bases. The CDR3 totals 13 residues. Germline CDR1 reads SGHNT; CDR2 reads YYREEE (reference sequence). CDR3 nucleotide sequence: TGTGCCAGCAGCTGGACAGTTAACTATGGCTACACCTTC. As protein: CASSWTVNYGYTF.

The genes are TRBV28 and TRBJ1-2; TRBD1 aligns across 7 bases. This CDR3 is built from 13 residues. V dropped 6 bases and J dropped 4; count of bases not matched to a gene: 5. In germline, CDR1 is MDHEN, CDR2 SYDVKM. The CDR3 sequence: CASSRDSLYGYTF. As DNA, the CDR3 is TGTGCCAGCAGCCGGGACAGTCTCTATGGCTACACCTTC.

The V and J genes are TRBV19 and TRBJ1-3, with D perhaps TRBD1 (5 bases). Between the trimmed V and J ends, which lost 3 bases and 0 bases, there was a span of 9 bases. This CDR3 region has 15 residues. Germline V CDR1 and CDR2: LNHDA, SQIVND (reference sequence). CDR3 in amino acids: CASSIRQSSGNTIYF. The CDR3, as DNA: TGTGCCAGTAGTATCCGACAGAGCTCTGGAAACACCATATATTTT.

The chain combines TRBV7-8 with TRBJ2-3, with D maybe TRBD2 (6 bases). Trimming took off 5 bases at V and 4 bases at J, with 10 bases between the two ends. The germline V gene encodes CDR1 SGHVS and CDR2 FQNEAQ. The CDR3 is 13 amino acids. CDR3 sequence: CASSLPSADTQYF. CDR3 bases: TGTGCCAGCAGCCTTCCTAGCGCAGATACGCAGTATTTT.

The J gene is TRBJ2-7, the V gene TRBV27; 7 nucleotides line up with TRBD2. The germline V gene has CDR1 MNHEY and CDR2 SMNVEV (reference sequence). The CDR3 runs 13 residues. The junction had 5 bases not matched to a gene; V was cut back by 3 bases and J by 6 bases. The CDR3 sequence is CASSFPGGFEQYF. The DNA for the CDR3 is TGTGCCAGCAGTTTCCCCGGGGGGTTCGAGCAGTACTTC.

The rearrangement joins TRBV4-3 to TRBJ2-3; D not resolved. CDR1 is LGHNA, CDR2 YSLEER, per germline. The CDR3 covers 15 residues. V lost 0 bases and J 0 bases, leaving 7 bases between the germline ends. Here the CDR3 reads CASSQDWASTDTQYF. DNA of the CDR3: TGCGCCAGCAGCCAAGATTGGGCTAGCACAGATACGCAGTATTTT.